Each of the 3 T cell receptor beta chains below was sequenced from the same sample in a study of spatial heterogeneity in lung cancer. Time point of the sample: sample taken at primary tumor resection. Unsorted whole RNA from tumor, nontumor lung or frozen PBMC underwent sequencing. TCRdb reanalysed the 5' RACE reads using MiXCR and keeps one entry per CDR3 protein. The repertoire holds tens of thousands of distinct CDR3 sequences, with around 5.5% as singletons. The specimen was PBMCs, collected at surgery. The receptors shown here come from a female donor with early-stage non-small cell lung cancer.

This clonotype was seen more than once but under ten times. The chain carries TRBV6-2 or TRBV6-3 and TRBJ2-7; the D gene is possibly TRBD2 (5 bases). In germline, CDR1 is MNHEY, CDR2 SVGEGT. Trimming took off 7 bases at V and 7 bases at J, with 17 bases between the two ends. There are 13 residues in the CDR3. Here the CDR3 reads CASIDPFRREQYF. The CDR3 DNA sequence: TGTGCCAGCATCGATCCATTCCGGAGGGAGCAGTACTTC.

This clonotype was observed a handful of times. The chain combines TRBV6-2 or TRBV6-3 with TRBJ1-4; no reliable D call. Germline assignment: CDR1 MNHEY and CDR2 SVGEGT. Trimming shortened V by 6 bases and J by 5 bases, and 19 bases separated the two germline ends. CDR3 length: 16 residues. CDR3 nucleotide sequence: TGTGCCAGCAGCCCCGGTGAGGGCCCGGGAAATGAAAAACTGTTTTTT. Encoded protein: CASSPGEGPGNEKLFF.

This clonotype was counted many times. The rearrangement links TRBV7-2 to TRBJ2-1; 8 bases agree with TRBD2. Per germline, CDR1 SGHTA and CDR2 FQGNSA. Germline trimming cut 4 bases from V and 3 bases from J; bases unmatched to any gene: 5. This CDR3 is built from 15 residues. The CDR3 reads CASSSGRAVYNEQFF. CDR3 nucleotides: TGTGCCAGCAGCTCCGGGAGGGCGGTCTACAATGAGCAGTTCTTC.